Listed below are T cell receptor beta chains from one sample, sequenced in a study of blood T cell repertoires in COVID-19. The table came from immunoSEQ multiplex PCR; TCRdb's copy has only in-frame clones and leaves some out. Of about 69,000 clones in the sample, roughly 87% are singletons; the top ten hold approximately 5%. Sequencing was carried out using peripheral blood. The origin of the receptors is a woman aged 50 to 60 with active COVID-19. Both conserved end residues are part of each CDR3. D genes are given only for firm matches. Size values are once, few and many counts, or a class for expanded clones, and some rows have none.

v_call	d_call	j_call	clone_size	cdr3_aa	cdr3_nt
TRBV5-3	.	TRBJ1-3	.	CARSLALASSGNTIYF	TGTGCCAGAAGCTTGGCGCTGGCAAGCTCTGGAAACACCATATATTTT
TRBV19	TRBD2	TRBJ2-3	.	CASSPLAGAPDTQYF	TGTGCCAGTAGTCCCTTGGCGGGAGCCCCAGATACGCAGTATTTT
TRBV19	.	TRBJ1-5	.	CASSMRVEQPQHF	TGTGCCAGTAGTATGAGGGTGGAACAGCCCCAGCATTTT
TRBV28	TRBD1	TRBJ1-6	.	CASSPADRVPLHF	TGTGCCAGCAGTCCCGCCGACAGGGTTCCCCTCCACTTT
TRBV11-3	.	TRBJ2-7	.	CASSPVTEMVYEQYF	TGTGCCAGCAGCCCTGTGACAGAGATGGTGTACGAGCAGTACTTC
TRBV5-6	TRBD2	TRBJ2-1	.	CASSLGGRPSYNEQFF	TGTGCCAGCAGCTTAGGCGGGAGGCCCTCCTACAATGAGCAGTTCTTC
TRBV5-1	TRBD2	TRBJ2-1	.	CASSQGAGGNNEQFF	TGCGCCAGCAGTCAAGGGGCGGGAGGGAACAATGAGCAGTTCTTC
TRBV3-1/TRBV3-2	TRBD2	TRBJ2-1	.	CASSQEISGRLLFEQFF	TGTGCCAGCAGCCAAGAGATTAGCGGGAGACTACTATTCGAGCAGTTCTTC
TRBV9	TRBD1	TRBJ1-2	few	CASSLDRGRSGYTF	TGTGCCAGCAGCCTCGACAGGGGTCGGAGTGGCTACACCTTC
TRBV18	.	TRBJ2-5	.	CASSPGGQETQYF	TGTGCCAGCTCACCAGGCGGACAAGAGACCCAGTACTTC
TRBV28	.	TRBJ1-5	.	CASTTLTGSGNQPQHF	TGTGCCAGCACCACTCTCACAGGGTCGGGCAATCAGCCCCAGCATTTT
TRBV24-1	.	TRBJ2-5	.	CATSDREETQYF	TGTGCCACCAGTGACCGGGAGGAGACCCAGTACTTC
TRBV30	.	TRBJ2-7	once	CAWSRTGGHEQYF	TGTGCCTGGAGTCGAACGGGGGGCCACGAGCAGTACTTC
TRBV5-5	.	TRBJ2-1	.	CASSYTTDNEQFF	TGTGCCAGCAGCTATACGACTGACAATGAGCAGTTCTTC
TRBV27	TRBD2	TRBJ2-3	.	CASSFGSGRDADTQYF	TGTGCCAGCAGTTTCGGGAGCGGGAGGGACGCAGATACGCAGTATTTT
TRBV10-2	TRBD2	TRBJ2-2	.	CASKSLATGGSRGAVF	TGCGCCAGCAAGTCCCTCGCTACGGGAGGGAGTCGGGGAGCTGTTTTT
TRBV5-1	.	TRBJ2-1	.	CASSLVSSYNEQFF	TGCGCCAGCAGCTTGGTTTCTTCCTACAATGAGCAGTTCTTC
TRBV27	.	TRBJ1-5	.	CASSPTSGPNQPQHF	TGTGCCAGCAGTCCCACCTCTGGGCCAAATCAGCCCCAGCATTTT
TRBV7-9	.	TRBJ1-1	.	CASSQEGWNTEAFF	TGTGCCAGCAGCCAGGAGGGGTGGAACACTGAAGCTTTCTTT
TRBV10-3	TRBD2	TRBJ2-2	.	CAISSGLATGELFF	TGTGCCATCAGTTCAGGACTAGCGACCGGGGAGCTGTTTTTT
TRBV4-1	TRBD2	TRBJ2-1	.	CASSQAVAGALEQFF	TGCGCCAGCAGCCAAGCGGTAGCGGGAGCCCTTGAGCAGTTCTTC
TRBV7-2	TRBD2	TRBJ2-1	.	CASRLLAGGLYDNEQFF	TGTGCCAGCAGATTACTAGCGGGAGGGCTGTATGACAATGAGCAGTTCTTC
TRBV28	TRBD1	TRBJ2-7	once	CASRHHGQGVTYEQYF	TGTGCCAGCAGACACCATGGACAGGGAGTGACCTACGAGCAGTACTTC
TRBV9	TRBD2	TRBJ2-5	once	CASSVIAGEGETQYF	TGTGCCAGCAGCGTAATAGCGGGAGAAGGGGAGACCCAGTACTTC
TRBV18	TRBD2	TRBJ2-1	few	CASSPSGLAGAEQFF	TGTGCCAGCTCACCCTCGGGACTAGCGGGAGCTGAGCAGTTCTTC
TRBV6-2/TRBV6-3	TRBD1	TRBJ2-6	once	CASSGGQGTGANVLTF	TGTGCCAGCAGTGGAGGACAGGGGACTGGGGCCAACGTCCTGACTTTC
TRBV27	TRBD1	TRBJ1-2	.	CASSSLTGAGGYTF	TGTGCCAGCAGTTCCCTGACAGGGGCGGGCGGCTACACCTTC
TRBV23-1	.	TRBJ2-7	.	CASSQSENSYEQYF	TGCGCCAGCAGTCAATCCGAGAACTCCTACGAGCAGTACTTC
TRBV4-2	TRBD2	TRBJ2-5	.	CASSQELAGGPKQETQYF	TGTGCCAGCAGCCAAGAGCTAGCGGGAGGGCCTAAACAAGAGACCCAGTACTTC
TRBV28	.	TRBJ1-2	.	CASSPLRQANYGYTF	TGTGCCAGCAGCCCCCTCAGACAGGCTAACTATGGCTACACCTTC
TRBV7-7	TRBD2	TRBJ2-1	.	CASSPGLAGGLNEQFF	TGTGCTAGCAGCCCGGGACTAGCGGGAGGGCTCAATGAGCAGTTCTTC
TRBV9	TRBD2	TRBJ2-1	.	CASRSSGSLKQFF	TGTGCCAGCAGGTCTAGCGGGAGTCTCAAGCAGTTCTTC
TRBV19	.	TRBJ2-2	.	CASSIAGEAAGTGELFF	TGTGCCAGTAGTATAGCGGGGGAGGCGGCGGGCACCGGGGAGCTGTTTTTT
TRBV12-3/TRBV12-4	.	TRBJ1-1	.	CASSKASFTEAFF	TGTGCCAGCAGTAAAGCGTCCTTCACTGAAGCTTTCTTT
TRBV24-1	TRBD1	TRBJ2-2	.	CATSDPSFTRDRGLTGELFF	TGTGCCACCAGTGACCCATCATTCACCCGGGACAGGGGGCTCACCGGGGAGCTGTTTTTT
TRBV18	.	TRBJ2-5	.	CASSPQGSGETQYF	TGTGCCAGCTCACCTCAGGGGTCCGGGGAGACCCAGTACTTC
TRBV6-5	TRBD2	TRBJ2-2	.	CASTQGRANTGELFF	TGTGCCAGCACCCAAGGGAGGGCCAACACCGGGGAGCTGTTTTTT
TRBV27	TRBD1	TRBJ2-2	.	CASSLVGQGFGELFF	TGTGCCAGCAGTTTGGTCGGACAGGGATTCGGGGAGCTGTTTTTT
TRBV23-1	TRBD1	TRBJ1-4	.	CASSTGTGTEKLFF	TGCGCCAGCAGCACAGGGACAGGGACTGAAAAACTGTTTTTT
TRBV6-6	.	TRBJ1-4	.	CASSFGGGKKLFF	TGTGCCAGCAGTTTCGGGGGGGGGAAAAAACTGTTTTTT
TRBV11-2	TRBD2	TRBJ2-7	once	CASSLVLAAAYEQYF	TGTGCCAGCAGCTTAGTACTAGCGGCCGCCTACGAGCAGTACTTC
TRBV3-1/TRBV3-2	.	TRBJ2-5	.	CASRVPGQETQYF	TGTGCCAGCAGGGTGCCCGGGCAAGAGACCCAGTACTTC
TRBV28	.	TRBJ2-7	.	CASRTKTGLYF	TGTGCCAGCCGTACAAAAACAGGGTTGTACTTC
TRBV12-3/TRBV12-4	.	TRBJ2-1	.	CASREYNEQFF	TGTGCCAGCAGGGAGTACAATGAGCAGTTCTTC
TRBV5-1	.	TRBJ2-5	.	CASSQIRGGEETQYF	TGCGCCAGCAGCCAAATCAGGGGAGGGGAAGAGACCCAGTACTTC